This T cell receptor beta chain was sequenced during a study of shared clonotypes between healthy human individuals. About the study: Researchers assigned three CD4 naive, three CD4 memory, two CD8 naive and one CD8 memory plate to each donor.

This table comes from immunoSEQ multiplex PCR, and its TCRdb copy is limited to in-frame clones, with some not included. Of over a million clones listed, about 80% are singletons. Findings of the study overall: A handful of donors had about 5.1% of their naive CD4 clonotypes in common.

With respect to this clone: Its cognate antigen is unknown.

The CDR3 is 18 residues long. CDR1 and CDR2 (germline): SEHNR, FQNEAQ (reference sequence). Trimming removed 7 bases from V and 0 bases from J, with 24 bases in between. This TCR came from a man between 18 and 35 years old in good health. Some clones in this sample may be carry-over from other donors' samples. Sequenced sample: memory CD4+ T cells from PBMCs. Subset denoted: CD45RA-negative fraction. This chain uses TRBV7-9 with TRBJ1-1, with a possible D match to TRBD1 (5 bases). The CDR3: CASNPNWGRAFMNTEAFF. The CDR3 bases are TGTGCCAGCAACCCCAACTGGGGCAGGGCTTTCATGAACACTGAAGCTTTCTTT. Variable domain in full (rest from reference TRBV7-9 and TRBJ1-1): DTGVSQNPRHKITKRGQNVTFRCDPISEHNRLYWYRQTLGQGPEFLTYFQNEAQLEKSRLLSDRFSAERPKGSFSTLEIQRTEQGDSAMYLCASNPNWGRAFMNTEAFFGQGTRLTVV.